Presented here are 10 T cell receptor beta chains from one specimen sequenced in a study of T cell changes during pregnancy in multiple sclerosis. TCRdb keeps only in-frame clones here, not all; method: immunoSEQ multiplex PCR. Among about 100,000 clones listed, over 80% were seen once. The sequencing used peripheral blood, collected after pregnancy. The source of these receptors is a female donor with multiple sclerosis, enrolled in a pregnancy study.

The chain recombines TRBV7-9 with TRBJ1-1, with a weak D call TRBD1 (5 bases). Germline CDR1 reads SEHNR; CDR2 reads FQNEAQ (reference sequence). This CDR3 region has 13 residues. V was cut by 5 bases and J by 6 bases, with 13 bases left in between. CDR3 protein: CASSPPRAAEAFF. The CDR3 DNA is TGTGCCAGCAGCCCCCCCAGGGCCGCTGAAGCTTTCTTT. Drawing the rest from reference TRBV7-9 and TRBJ1-1, the complete variable domain is DTGVSQNPRHKITKRGQNVTFRCDPISEHNRLYWYRQTLGQGPEFLTYFQNEAQLEKSRLLSDRFSAERPKGSFSTLEIQRTEQGDSAMYLCASSPPRAAEAFFGQGTRLTVV.

The chain uses TRBV30 and TRBJ2-7; possibly TRBD2 for D (5 bases). Trimming took off 2 bases at V and 0 bases at J, with 17 bases between the two ends. Germline V lookup: CDR1 GTSNPN, CDR2 SVGIG (reference sequence). CDR3 size: 16 residues. The CDR3 sequence: CAWSFGGSGISYEQYF. The DNA for the CDR3 is TGTGCCTGGAGTTTTGGAGGTTCGGGGATCTCCTACGAGCAGTACTTC. Using reference TRBV30 and TRBJ2-7 for the parts outside the CDR3, the full variable domain is SQTIHQWPATLVQPVGSPLSLECTVEGTSNPNLYWYRQAAGRGLQLLFYSVGIGQISSEVPQNLSASRPQDRQFILSSKKLLLSDSGFYLCAWSFGGSGISYEQYFGPGTRLTVT.

The V gene is TRBV5-6, the J gene TRBJ1-2, with no clear D. The CDR3 length is 13 residues. Trimming left V 6 bases short and J 7 bases short, with 16 bases between. In germline, CDR1 is SGHDT, CDR2 YYEEEE. The CDR3 DNA follows: TGTGCCAGCAATCTTCTCAGCAGGTCTGGCTACACCTTC. It specifies CASNLLSRSGYTF.

The V and J genes are TRBV18 and TRBJ2-5; 7 bases line up with TRBD1. In germline, CDR1 is KGHSH, CDR2 LQKENI. J gave up 5 bases and V 6 bases, and 12 bases lay outside the gene matches. This CDR3 contains 15 residues. CDR3 sequence reads: CASSKGAHSKETQYF. CDR3 nucleotide sequence: TGTGCCAGCTCCAAGGGGGCCCATTCTAAGGAGACCCAGTACTTC.

The gene calls are TRBV6-5 and TRBJ1-6, with D perhaps TRBD1 (6 bases). V lost 1 base, J lost 1 base, and 8 bases lay in between. This CDR3 has 16 residues. Germline CDR1 MNHEY, CDR2 SVGAGI. This CDR3 is CASSYLGGSYNSPLHF. CDR3 nucleotides: TGTGCCAGCAGTTACTTAGGGGGATCCTATAATTCACCCCTCCACTTT.

Of note for this clone: A much larger clone differs from this one at a single base, so this may be a read error. This chain links TRBV5-1 with TRBJ2-1; D is uncertain. V lost 1 base to trimming and J lost 2 bases, with 4 bases between them. Germline CDR1 SGHRS, CDR2 YFSETQ. CDR3 length: 13 amino acids. Here the CDR3 DNA reads TGCGCCAGCAGCTTGACACCCTACAATGAGCAGTTCTTC. Translating gives CASSLTPYNEQFF.

The chain has TRBV19 and TRBJ2-7; 7 nucleotides align to TRBD2. From germline, CDR1 is LNHDA and CDR2 SQIVND (reference sequence). V was pared by 5 bases and J by 3 bases, with 7 bases of the junction left unmatched. The CDR3 extends over 14 amino acids. Written as DNA, the CDR3 is TGTGCCAGTAGTGTACAGCGGGATGGCTACGAGCAGTACTTC. It translates to CASSVQRDGYEQYF.

J is TRBJ2-2 and V is TRBV19; the D gene is possibly TRBD2 (6 bases). CDR3 length: 14 residues. Germline V lookup: CDR1 LNHDA, CDR2 SQIVND (reference sequence). V gave up 6 bases and J gave up 6 bases, with 14 bases separating them. CDR3 sequence reads: CASSQIAGSGELFF. The DNA of the CDR3 is TGTGCCAGTAGCCAGATTGCGGGATCCGGGGAGCTGTTTTTT.

V is TRBV5-1 and J is TRBJ2-2; D is ambiguous. V was cut by 0 bases and J by 6 bases, with 15 bases left in between. The CDR3 is made up of 16 amino acids. Per germline, CDR1 SGHRS and CDR2 YFSETQ. CDR3 sequence: CASSLAVGGKPGELFF. DNA of the CDR3: TGCGCCAGCAGCTTGGCCGTCGGCGGAAAGCCCGGGGAGCTGTTTTTT. The complete variable domain, with remaining parts taken from reference TRBV5-1 and TRBJ2-2, reads KAGVTQTPRYLIKTRGQQVTLSCSPISGHRSVSWYQQTPGQGLQFLFEYFSETQRNKGNFPGRFSGRQFSNSRSEMNVSTLELGDSALYLCASSLAVGGKPGELFFGEGSRLTVL.

This chain uses TRBV7-9 with TRBJ2-3, with 9 bases matching TRBD1. Germline assignment: CDR1 SEHNR and CDR2 FQNEAQ (reference sequence). This CDR3 comprises 14 residues. The J segment lost 3 bases and the V segment lost 7 bases, leaving 5 bases of the junction unmatched. CDR3 sequence reads: CASTRTGETDTQYF. The CDR3 DNA follows: TGTGCCAGCACCAGGACAGGGGAGACAGATACGCAGTATTTT.